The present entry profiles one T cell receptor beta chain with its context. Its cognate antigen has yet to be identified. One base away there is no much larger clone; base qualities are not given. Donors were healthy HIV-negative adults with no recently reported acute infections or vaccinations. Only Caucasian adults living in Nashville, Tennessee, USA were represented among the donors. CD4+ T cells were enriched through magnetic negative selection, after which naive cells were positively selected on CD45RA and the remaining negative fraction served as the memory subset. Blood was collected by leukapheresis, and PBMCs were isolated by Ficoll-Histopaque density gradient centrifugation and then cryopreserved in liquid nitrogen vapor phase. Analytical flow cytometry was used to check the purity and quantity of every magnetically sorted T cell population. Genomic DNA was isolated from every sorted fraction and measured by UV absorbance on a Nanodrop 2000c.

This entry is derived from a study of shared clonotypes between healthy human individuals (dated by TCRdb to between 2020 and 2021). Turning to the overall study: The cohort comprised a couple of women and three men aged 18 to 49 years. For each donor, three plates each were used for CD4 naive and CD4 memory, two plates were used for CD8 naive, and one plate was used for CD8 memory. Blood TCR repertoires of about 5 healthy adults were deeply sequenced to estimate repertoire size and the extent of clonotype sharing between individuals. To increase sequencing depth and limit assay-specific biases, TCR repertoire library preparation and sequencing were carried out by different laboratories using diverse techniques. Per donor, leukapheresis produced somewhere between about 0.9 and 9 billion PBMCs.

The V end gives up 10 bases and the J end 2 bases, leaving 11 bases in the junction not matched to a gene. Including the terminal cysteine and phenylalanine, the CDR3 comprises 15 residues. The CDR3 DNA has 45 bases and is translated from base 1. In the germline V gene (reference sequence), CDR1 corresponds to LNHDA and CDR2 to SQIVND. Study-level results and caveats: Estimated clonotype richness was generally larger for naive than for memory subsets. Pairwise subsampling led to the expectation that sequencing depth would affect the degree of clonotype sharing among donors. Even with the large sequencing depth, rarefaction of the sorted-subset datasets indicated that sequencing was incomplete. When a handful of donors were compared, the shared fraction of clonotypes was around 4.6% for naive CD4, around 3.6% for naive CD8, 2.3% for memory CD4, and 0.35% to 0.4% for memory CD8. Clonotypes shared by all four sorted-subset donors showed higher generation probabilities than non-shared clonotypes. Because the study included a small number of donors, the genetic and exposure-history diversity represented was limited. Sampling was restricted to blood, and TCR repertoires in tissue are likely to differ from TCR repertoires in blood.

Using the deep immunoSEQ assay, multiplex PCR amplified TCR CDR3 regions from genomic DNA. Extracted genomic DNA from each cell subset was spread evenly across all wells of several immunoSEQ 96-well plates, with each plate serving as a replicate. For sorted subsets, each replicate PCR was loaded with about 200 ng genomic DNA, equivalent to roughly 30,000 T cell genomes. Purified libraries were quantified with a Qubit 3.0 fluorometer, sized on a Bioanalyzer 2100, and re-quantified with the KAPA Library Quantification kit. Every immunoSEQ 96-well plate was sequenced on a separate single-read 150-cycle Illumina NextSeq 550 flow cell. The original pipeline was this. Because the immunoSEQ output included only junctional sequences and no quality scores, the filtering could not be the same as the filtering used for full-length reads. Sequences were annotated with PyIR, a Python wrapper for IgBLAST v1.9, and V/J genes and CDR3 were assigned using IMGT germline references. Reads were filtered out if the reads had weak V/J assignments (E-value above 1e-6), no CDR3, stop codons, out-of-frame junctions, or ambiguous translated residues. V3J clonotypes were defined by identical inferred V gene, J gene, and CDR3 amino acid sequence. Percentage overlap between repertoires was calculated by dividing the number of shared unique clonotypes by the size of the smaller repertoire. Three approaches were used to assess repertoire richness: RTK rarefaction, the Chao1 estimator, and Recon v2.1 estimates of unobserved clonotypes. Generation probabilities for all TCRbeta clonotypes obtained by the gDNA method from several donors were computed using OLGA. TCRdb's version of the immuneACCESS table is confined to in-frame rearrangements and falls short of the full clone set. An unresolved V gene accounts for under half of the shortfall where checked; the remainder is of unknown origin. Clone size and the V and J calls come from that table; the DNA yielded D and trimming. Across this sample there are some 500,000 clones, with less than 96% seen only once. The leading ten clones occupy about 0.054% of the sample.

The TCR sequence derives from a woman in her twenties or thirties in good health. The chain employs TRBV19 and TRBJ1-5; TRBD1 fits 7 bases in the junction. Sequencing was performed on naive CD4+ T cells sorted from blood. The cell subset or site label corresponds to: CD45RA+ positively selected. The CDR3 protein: CATWEGAPGNQPQHF. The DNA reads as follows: TGTGCCACCTGGGAGGGGGCGCCGGGCAATCAGCCCCAGCATTTT. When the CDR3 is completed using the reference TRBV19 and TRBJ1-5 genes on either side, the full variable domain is DGGITQSPKYLFRKEGQNVTLSCEQNLNHDAMYWYRQDPGQGLRLIYYSQIVNDFQKGDIAEGYSVSREKKESFPLTVTSAQKNPTAFYLCATWEGAPGNQPQHFGDGTRLSIL.